Detailed here is one TCR beta chain. TCRdb's copy holds only in-frame clones and misses some; the assay was immunoSEQ multiplex PCR. The sample yields about 410,000 clones, over 75% seen once. CDR1 and CDR2 (germline): LNHDA, SQIVND (reference sequence). The CDR3 runs to 12 residues. The V gene lost 7 bases and the J gene lost 4 bases, with 9 bases spanning the gap. The sample comes from a study of control samples from healthy donors and cancer patients. This clonotype was obtained from a man aged 40-49 years with head and neck cancer. The sequenced sample was PBMCs. V gene TRBV19 combines with J gene TRBJ2-3; either TRBD1 or TRBD2 may supply D (5 bases each). CDR3 bases: TGTGCCAGTAATCAGGGAGCAGATACGCAGTATTTT. It codes for CASNQGADTQYF.